The 10 T cell receptor beta chains below were found in one sample sequenced in a study of beta chain features in type 1 diabetes. The authors reverse transcribed all of the isolated RNA, so sequencing captured expressed TCRB transcripts. TCRdb keeps only in-frame clones here, not all; method: immunoSEQ multiplex PCR. The sample yields under 200,000 clones, about 9.1% seen once. Sequencing was performed on central memory CD4+ T cells from blood. These receptor sequences come from a woman in her late teens or twenties in good health.

This clone was detected a few times. The rearrangement uses TRBV11-3 and TRBJ2-1, with TRBD1 identical over 8 bases. V shed 5 bases and J 4 bases; nucleotides not matched to a gene: 10. The CDR3 has 16 residues. The V gene's germline CDR1 is SGHNT and CDR2 YENEEA. CDR3 nucleotide sequence: TGTGCCAGCAGCCCAAGCGGACAGGGTAGTTACAATGAGCAGTTCTTC. It yields the protein CASSPSGQGSYNEQFF.

The genes are TRBV6-5 and TRBJ1-2, with 7 positions matching TRBD1. Germline trimming cut 6 bases from V and 3 bases from J; bases unmatched to any gene: 10. CDR1 MNHEY and CDR2 SVGAGI come from the germline V gene. The CDR3 length is 15 residues. Here the CDR3 reads CASRDSGQSDYGYTF. CDR3 coding DNA: TGTGCCAGCAGGGACTCGGGACAGTCAGACTATGGCTACACCTTC.

The chain carries TRBV5-1 and TRBJ1-4; D gene unclear. Germline V gene data show CDR1 as SGHRS and CDR2 as YFSETQ. This CDR3 spans 13 amino acids. Trimming took 4 bases from V and 4 from J, leaving 8 bases between them. CDR3 region: CASSPEGNEKLFF. In nucleotides, the CDR3 is TGCGCCAGCAGCCCGGAGGGTAATGAAAAACTGTTTTTT.

V is TRBV18 and J is TRBJ2-7; maybe TRBD2 (7 bases). The germline V gene encodes CDR1 KGHSH and CDR2 LQKENI. The V gene lost 3 bases and the J gene lost 4 bases, with 13 bases spanning the gap. The CDR3 is 14 amino acids. This chain's CDR3 is CASSPAGAGYEQYF. CDR3 DNA: TGTGCCAGCTCACCGGCGGGGGCAGGATACGAGCAGTACTTC. Full variable domain (outside the CDR3, taken from reference TRBV18 and TRBJ2-7): NAGVMQNPRHLVRRRGQEARLRCSPMKGHSHVYWYRQLPEEGLKFMVYLQKENIIDESGMPKERFSAEFPKEGPSILRIQQVVRGDSAAYFCASSPAGAGYEQYFGPGTRLTVT.

The rearrangement uses TRBV7-9 and TRBJ1-5, with a weak D call TRBD1 (6 bases). The V gene lost 1 base and the J gene lost 6 bases, with 13 bases spanning the gap. The CDR3 is 15 amino acids. Germline V gene lookup returns CDR1 SEHNR and CDR2 FQNEAQ (reference sequence). The CDR3 DNA is TGTGCCAGCAGCTTAGTGGGGGCCCGGGGTCAGCCCCAGCATTTT. Its protein is CASSLVGARGQPQHF.

The V gene is TRBV5-1, the J gene TRBJ1-1; 7 positions match TRBD1. Germline V gives CDR1 SGHRS, CDR2 YFSETQ. The V and J ends lost 7 bases and 0 bases, in that order; junction bases with no gene match: 6. This CDR3 region has 14 residues. The CDR3 loop reads CASGLTGMNTEAFF. The DNA for the CDR3 is TGCGCCAGCGGCCTGACAGGGATGAACACTGAAGCTTTCTTT.

This clone has more than one count but fewer than ten. The CDR3, as DNA: TGCGCCAGCAGCTTGGGCTACAGCTACGAGCAGTACTTC. Protein: CASSLGYSYEQYF. V gene TRBV5-1 combines with J gene TRBJ2-7; unclear D gene. Per the germline V gene, CDR1 is SGHRS and CDR2 is YFSETQ. V was cut by 0 bases and J by 3 bases, with 7 bases left in between. The CDR3 contains 13 residues.

This clone was recorded a few times. This chain connects TRBV2 to TRBJ1-5, with TRBD1 as a possible D gene (5 bases). The CDR3 totals 13 residues. CDR1 is SNHLY and CDR2 is FYNNEI in the germline V gene. Trimming shortened V by 6 bases and J by 7 bases, and 13 bases separated the two germline ends. CDR3 in amino acids: CASSQGVRQPQHF. CDR3 sequence (DNA): TGTGCCAGCAGCCAGGGTGTACGGCAGCCCCAGCATTTT.

The chain uses TRBV5-1 and TRBJ2-7, with D perhaps matching TRBD2 (6 bases). The CDR3 spans 13 residues. V was cut by 3 bases and J by 3 bases, with 10 bases left in between. The germline CDR1 and CDR2 sequences are SGHRS and YFSETQ. The CDR3 region has the DNA TGCGCCAGCAGCTCGGAGGGACTCTACGAGCAGTACTTC. It is translated as CASSSEGLYEQYF.

This sequence joins TRBV5-8 and TRBJ2-5; D is perhaps TRBD2 (5 bases). This CDR3 has 13 amino acids. Trimming shortened V by 1 base and J by 5 bases, and 9 bases separated the two germline ends. Germline lookup yields CDR1 SGHTS and CDR2 YDEGEE. The CDR3 sequence is CASSLTGLETQYF. The DNA for the CDR3 is TGTGCCAGCAGCTTGACGGGGTTGGAGACCCAGTACTTC.